Listed here is a single TCR beta chain. CDR1 and CDR2 (germline): LGHNA, YNFKEQ. The CDR3 runs to 12 residues. V shed 1 base and J shed 5 bases, with 5 bases lying between them. Each donor's status was that of a healthy bone marrow donor. The sample originates from a study of cytomegalovirus exposure and HLA in healthy donors. The PCR was carried out with 60 Vbeta primers and 13 Jbeta primers. Clones were read by immunoSEQ multiplex PCR, and TCRdb kept only the in-frame ones, dropping some. The sample has fewer than 250,000 clones, roughly four fifths seen once; the top ten hold approximately 2%. What was sequenced was PBMCs. This sequence originates from a woman aged 25 to 39 in good health and CMV-seropositive. The chain is built from TRBV4-2 and TRBJ1-1; D unresolved. The CDR3 DNA is TGTGCCAGCAGCCAAGTCCCAACTGAAGCTTTCTTT. This gives the protein CASSQVPTEAFF.